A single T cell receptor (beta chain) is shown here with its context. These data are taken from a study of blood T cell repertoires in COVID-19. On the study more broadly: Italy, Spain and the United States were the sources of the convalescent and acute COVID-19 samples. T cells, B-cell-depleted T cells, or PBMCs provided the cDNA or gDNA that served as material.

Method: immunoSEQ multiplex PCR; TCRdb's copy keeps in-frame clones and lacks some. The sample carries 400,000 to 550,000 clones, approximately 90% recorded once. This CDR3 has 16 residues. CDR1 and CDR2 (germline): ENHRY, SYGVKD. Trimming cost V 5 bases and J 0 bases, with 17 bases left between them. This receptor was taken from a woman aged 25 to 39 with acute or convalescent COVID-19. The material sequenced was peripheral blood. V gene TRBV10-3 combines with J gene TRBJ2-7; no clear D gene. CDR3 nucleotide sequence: TGTGCCATCAGTTTCACAGATCCTCGTAGCTCCTACGAGCAGTACTTC. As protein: CAISFTDPRSSYEQYF.